This T cell receptor (beta chain) was documented in a study of blood T cell repertoires in COVID-19. Enrollees, roughly 18 to 95 years old, lived in approximately 25 US areas. Participants reported their clinical history, and cohort assignment relied on those reports. Under the authors' procedure: Amplified reference gene primers provided the basis for estimating nucleated cell counts. TCRdb keeps only in-frame clones here, not all; method: immunoSEQ multiplex PCR. V, J and clone size are taken as reported in that table, and D and trimming were inferred from the DNA itself. Of 250,000 to 300,000 clones listed, roughly 86% are singletons. The germline V gene has CDR1 MNHEY and CDR2 SVGEGT. The CDR3 has 15 amino acids. The V gene end was trimmed by 3 bases and the J gene end by 4 bases; junction bases not matched to a gene: 4.

The V gene is TRBV6-2 or TRBV6-3, the J gene TRBJ2-2; 8 bases agree with TRBD1. The clonotype originates from a woman aged 55-70 years who had recovered from COVID-19. Sequencing was done on a sample of PBMCs or T cells enriched from blood (not recorded which). The CDR3 sequence: CASSYQGAGTGELFF. The CDR3 nucleotides read TGTGCCAGCAGTTATCAGGGGGCGGGCACCGGGGAGCTGTTTTTT.